These 18 T cell receptor beta chains came from one sample sequenced in a study of blood T cell repertoires in COVID-19. Data came from immunoSEQ multiplex PCR; TCRdb stores just in-frame clones and leaves some out. The table lists just over 300,000 clones, almost 90% of them singletons. The sample was PBMCs or T cells enriched from blood (not recorded which). These TCRs come from a young woman with acute COVID-19.

The chain carries TRBV19 and TRBJ1-1, with TRBD1 as a possible D gene (5 bases). CDR3 length: 16 amino acids. The V gene lost 4 bases and the J gene lost 1 base, with 16 bases spanning the gap. Germline V CDR1 and CDR2: LNHDA, SQIVND (reference sequence). CDR3 DNA sequence: TGTGCCAGTAGTAATATGGCAGGGCAAAAGAACACTGAAGCTTTCTTT. Amino acid sequence: CASSNMAGQKNTEAFF.

The chain is built from TRBV10-3 and TRBJ2-5, with D possibly matching TRBD1 (6 bases). The V end lost 0 bases, the J end lost 4 bases, and 21 bases lay between the germline ends. CDR1 ENHRY and CDR2 SYGVKD come from the germline V gene. The CDR3 extends over 18 amino acids. CDR3 sequence: CAISESTGQTPWGETQYF. The CDR3 DNA is TGTGCCATCAGTGAGTCGACCGGACAGACTCCTTGGGGAGAGACCCAGTACTTC.

This clone was seen a single time. V is TRBV9 and J is TRBJ2-1; 9 nucleotides match TRBD2. The V gene's germline CDR1 is SGDLS and CDR2 YYNGEE. V shed 4 bases and J 1 base; nucleotides not matched to a gene: 12. The CDR3 covers 18 residues. CDR3 nucleotides: TGTGCCAGCAGCCCCCAGGTGGGTAGCGGGGGATCCTACAATGAGCAGTTCTTC. Encoded protein: CASSPQVGSGGSYNEQFF.

CDR3 in amino acids: CASSFQGALDGYTF. CDR3 DNA sequence: TGCGCCAGCAGCTTCCAGGGGGCTCTCGATGGCTACACCTTC. The chain is built from TRBV5-1 and TRBJ1-2; 8 bases are shared with TRBD1. Trimming removed 2 bases from V and 6 bases from J; junction bases left unmatched: 6. Germline V gives CDR1 SGHRS, CDR2 YFSETQ. The CDR3 spans 14 residues.

The J gene is TRBJ2-7, the V gene TRBV28, with TRBD1 matching over 7 bases. Losses at the gene ends were 6 bases for V and 1 base for J; bases not matched to a gene: 9. The length of the CDR3 is 15 residues. Germline CDR1 and CDR2: MDHEN and SYDVKM. The CDR3 DNA sequence: TGTGCCAGCAGCACTCAGGGGGTCAGGTCCTACGAGCAGTACTTC. Its translation: CASSTQGVRSYEQYF. The variable domain in full, with the rest retrieved from reference TRBV28 and TRBJ2-7, is DVKVTQSSRYLVKRTGEKVFLECVQDMDHENMFWYRQDPGLGLRLIYFSYDVKMKEKGDIPEGYSVSREKKERFSLILESASTNQTSMYLCASSTQGVRSYEQYFGPGTRLTVT.

The rearrangement links TRBV11-3 to TRBJ1-1; no clear D gene. The length of the CDR3 is 13 residues. From germline, CDR1 is SGHNT and CDR2 YENEEA. Trimming shortened V by 6 bases and J by 2 bases, and 10 bases separated the two germline ends. CDR3 in amino acids: CASRIYRNTEAFF. The CDR3 DNA is TGTGCCAGCAGAATATACAGAAACACTGAAGCTTTCTTT. Looking up the rest from reference TRBV11-3 and TRBJ1-1 gives the full variable domain: EAGVVQSPRYKIIEKKQPVAFWCNPISGHNTLYWYLQNLGQGPELLIRYENEEAVDDSQLPKDRFSAERLKGVDSTLKIQPAELGDSAVYLCASRIYRNTEAFFGQGTRLTVV.

This clone was recorded once. The chain has TRBV7-2 and TRBJ2-5, with TRBD2 identical over 8 bases. After removal of 1 base from V and 5 bases from J, the junction contained 3 bases not matched to a gene. The CDR3 length is 14 residues. CDR1 and CDR2 (germline): SGHTA, FQGNSA. The CDR3 is CASSLVPGGETQYF. CDR3 bases: TGTGCCAGCAGCTTAGTCCCGGGAGGGGAGACCCAGTACTTC.

In its sample, this clone was seen a few times. The chain employs TRBV10-3 and TRBJ2-7, with 7 bases that match TRBD1. Germline values: CDR1 ENHRY, CDR2 SYGVKD. The CDR3 is 16 amino acids. The J segment lost 2 bases and the V segment lost 3 bases, leaving 10 bases of the junction unmatched. CDR3 region: CAISDVNSGTAYEQYF. The CDR3 nucleotides are TGTGCCATCAGTGATGTAAATTCCGGGACAGCCTACGAGCAGTACTTC.

The chain joins TRBV7-9 to TRBJ2-1, with TRBD2 matching over 12 bases. Looked up from germline, CDR1 is SEHNR and CDR2 is FQNEAQ (reference sequence). J was trimmed by 3 bases and V by 5 bases; bases with no gene match: 11. The CDR3 is 18 residues long. The CDR3 DNA reads as TGTGCCAGCAGCGAGAAGGGACTAGCGGGTGTGATCTACAATGAGCAGTTCTTC. It encodes CASSEKGLAGVIYNEQFF.

The V call is TRBV7-9, the J call TRBJ2-3; TRBD2 matches at 9 bases. Germline CDR1 SEHNR, CDR2 FQNEAQ (reference sequence). There are 16 residues in the CDR3. The V and J ends lost 3 bases and 3 bases, in that order; junction bases with no gene match: 7. In nucleotides, the CDR3 is TGTGCCAGCAGCTTGGGACTAGCCCCAAGGACAGATACGCAGTATTTT. Translating gives CASSLGLAPRTDTQYF.

V is TRBV5-3 and J is TRBJ1-1; D gene uncertain. TRBV5-3 is designated an ORF whose function remains uncertain. This CDR3 comprises 13 residues. Between the trimmed V and J ends, which lost 1 base and 8 bases, there was a span of 12 bases. The CDR3 loop reads CARSLSRGAEAFF. For the CDR3, the DNA is TGTGCCAGAAGCTTGTCGAGAGGAGCCGAAGCTTTCTTT.

The chain is built from TRBV2 and TRBJ1-3; the D is unclear. This CDR3 is 15 amino acids long. The V and J ends lost 9 bases and 4 bases respectively, with 19 bases between them. The germline CDR1 and CDR2 sequences are SNHLY and FYNNEI. In DNA, the CDR3 is TGTGCCAGAGAGCAGCCGGAGAGAGAAGGAAACACCATATATTTT. Translation gives CAREQPEREGNTIYF.

V gene TRBV19 combines with J gene TRBJ2-1, with 8 positions matching TRBD2. The germline gives CDR1 LNHDA, CDR2 SQIVND (reference sequence). CDR3 length: 15 amino acids. V gave up 4 bases and J gave up 8 bases; unmatched junction bases: 10. The DNA for the CDR3 is TGTGCCAGTAGTAACGGCGGGAGGATTATCGATGAGCAGTTCTTC. It specifies CASSNGGRIIDEQFF.

The chain carries TRBV27 and TRBJ2-2, with 9 nucleotides matching TRBD2. This CDR3 has 13 residues. Unmatched junction bases numbered 4, after V lost 10 bases and J lost 4 bases. The germline V gene has CDR1 MNHEY and CDR2 SMNVEV (reference sequence). The CDR3 is CATRLAATGELFF. CDR3 coding DNA: TGTGCCACCCGACTAGCGGCCACCGGGGAGCTGTTTTTT.

The chain joins TRBV28 to TRBJ1-2; 8 bases are shared with TRBD1. Per the germline V gene, CDR1 is MDHEN and CDR2 is SYDVKM. The J segment lost 12 bases and the V segment lost 5 bases, leaving 17 bases of the junction unmatched. This CDR3 is built from 15 residues. Here the CDR3 reads CASSQGRDRRNSDTF. CDR3 sequence (DNA): TGTGCCAGCAGTCAAGGGAGGGACAGGAGGAACTCGGACACCTTC.

The chain uses TRBV7-3 and TRBJ2-1; 9 bases align to TRBD2. The V segment lost 4 bases and the J segment 10 bases; nucleotides outside the gene matches: 5. CDR3 length: 13 amino acids. CDR1 and CDR2 (germline): SGHTA, FQGTGA. CDR3 nucleotides: TGTGCCAGCAGCTCAGTAGCGGGAGCGGAGCAGTTCTTC. This codes for CASSSVAGAEQFF.

The J gene is TRBJ1-1, the V gene TRBV3-1 (or the pseudogene TRBV3-2); D is perhaps TRBD1 (5 bases). The CDR3 spans 12 residues. Trimming took off 8 bases at V and 5 bases at J, with 12 bases between the two ends. Germline V gives CDR1 LGHDT, CDR2 YNNKEL (reference sequence). CDR3 in DNA: TGTGCCAGCCTGACAGAAGGGACTGAAGCTTTCTTT. This codes for CASLTEGTEAFF.

The count of this clone is one. This chain joins TRBV7-9 and TRBJ2-6, with a possible D match to TRBD1 (5 bases). Looked up from germline, CDR1 is SEHNR and CDR2 is FQNEAQ (reference sequence). This CDR3 region has 17 residues. V was cut by 2 bases and J by 2 bases, with 13 bases left in between. Here the CDR3 reads CASSLRGRVTGANVLTF. The CDR3 nucleotides are TGTGCCAGCAGCTTAAGGGGAAGGGTAACTGGGGCCAACGTCCTGACTTTC.